This TCR beta chain was found in a study of CD4 and CD8 cells across lung adenocarcinoma regions. Donors had localized lung adenocarcinoma, a non-small cell lung cancer. This CDR3 is 16 amino acids long. The germline CDR1 and CDR2 sequences are SGHRS and YFSETQ. V dropped 4 bases and J dropped 6; count of bases not matched to a gene: 11. A note on this clonotype: This CDR3 fails to terminate in the conserved phenylalanine or tryptophan, so it likely reflects a read error.

TCRdb redid the calling of the PCR reads with MiXCR, one entry per CDR3 protein. The profile shows some 11,000 distinct CDR3 sequences, roughly 48% of them singletons. This receptor was taken from a female donor with lung adenocarcinoma. The CD4 and CD8 labels of this study may be unreliable. The specimen was CD8+ T cells from the margin of a lung tumor. The chain is built from TRBV5-1 and TRBJ2-1, with 9 bases matching TRBD2. CDR3 nucleotide sequence: TGCGCCAGCAGCCAAGGGACCGCGGGGGGGGTCAATGAGCAGTTCCTC. Amino acids: CASSQGTAGGVNEQFL.